One and the same sample provided the 30 T cell receptor beta chains below, sequenced in a study of blood T cell repertoires in COVID-19. Produced via immunoSEQ multiplex PCR; TCRdb's table is partial and in-frame only. The sample records approximately 310,000 clones, 80% to 90% being singletons. Sequenced: PBMCs or T cells enriched from blood (not recorded which). The receptors derive from a man aged 25 to 45 who had recovered from COVID-19.

The rearrangement joins TRBV27 to TRBJ2-4, with a possible D match to TRBD1 (6 bases). This CDR3 is 19 amino acids long. V dropped 2 bases and J dropped 1 base, with 21 bases sitting between them. CDR1 MNHEY and CDR2 SMNVEV come from the germline V gene (reference sequence). The CDR3 sequence is CASSLGLGQTMFAKNIQYF. The CDR3 DNA reads TGTGCCAGCAGTTTAGGCTTAGGACAGACTATGTTCGCCAAAAACATTCAGTACTTC.

V and J are TRBV19 and TRBJ2-1; 10 nucleotides align to TRBD2. J lost 2 bases, V lost 8 bases, and 9 bases had no gene match. The CDR3 has 16 residues. Germline CDR1 LNHDA, CDR2 SQIVND (reference sequence). CDR3 nucleotide sequence: TGTGCCAGTCAGACTAGCGGGTACTCAGCCTACAATGAGCAGTTCTTC. Protein sequence: CASQTSGYSAYNEQFF.

The chain has TRBV7-2 and TRBJ1-1; weak D call: TRBD1 (5 bases). Germline V lookup: CDR1 SGHTA, CDR2 FQGNSA. The ends were cut back, 5 bases at V and 1 base at J, with 11 bases in the middle. The CDR3 has 14 residues. CDR3 residues: CASSLGHANTEAFF. CDR3 coding DNA: TGTGCCAGCAGCCTCGGACACGCGAACACTGAAGCTTTCTTT. The complete variable domain, with remaining parts taken from reference TRBV7-2 and TRBJ1-1, reads GAGVSQSPSNKVTEKGKDVELRCDPISGHTALYWYRQSLGQGLEFLIYFQGNSAPDKSGLPSDRFSAERTGGSVSTLTIQRTQQEDSAVYLCASSLGHANTEAFFGQGTRLTVV.

About this clone: Other DNA sequences from this sample encode an identical CDR3 as well. The rearrangement links TRBV3-1 (or the pseudogene TRBV3-2) to TRBJ1-1, with D uncertain. Trimming took off 1 base at V and 2 bases at J, with 8 bases between the two ends. Germline CDR1 LGHDT, CDR2 YNNKEL (reference sequence). The CDR3 contains 14 residues. CDR3 coding DNA: TGTGCCAGCAGCCAAGTAGAGGGAAACACTGAAGCTTTCTTT. This codes for CASSQVEGNTEAFF.

This chain connects TRBV6-5 to TRBJ1-1; a weak D match, TRBD1 (5 bases). Germline CDR1 is MNHEY and CDR2 is SVGAGI. Trimming left V 4 bases short and J 6 bases short, with 15 bases between. The CDR3 loop spans 14 amino acids. This CDR3 reads CASSSAQEGAEAFF. The CDR3 DNA is TGTGCCAGCAGTTCAGCACAGGAGGGAGCTGAAGCTTTCTTT.

The chain links TRBV5-1 to TRBJ1-6; D possibly corresponds to TRBD1 (5 bases). The CDR3 extends over 18 amino acids. Germline V gene data show CDR1 as SGHRS and CDR2 as YFSETQ. V lost 0 bases and J 0 bases, leaving 13 bases between the germline ends. In DNA, the CDR3 is TGCGCCAGCAGCTTGGATCAGGGTCCGAGCTCCTATAATTCACCCCTCCACTTT. Protein sequence: CASSLDQGPSSYNSPLHF.

The table lists this clone with a count of one. This rearrangement joins TRBV5-4 to TRBJ1-1, with 10 nucleotides matching TRBD1. V shed 5 bases and J 1 base; nucleotides not matched to a gene: 2. The CDR3 is 14 amino acids. The germline V gene has CDR1 SGHNT and CDR2 YYREEE (reference sequence). The CDR3 DNA reads as TGTGCCAGCAGGCGACAGGGGGCGAACACTGAAGCTTTCTTT. This translates into CASRRQGANTEAFF.

J is TRBJ1-3 and V is TRBV5-5; no firm D call. CDR3 length equals 14 residues. Germline values: CDR1 SGHKS, CDR2 YYEKEE (reference sequence). V was cut by 2 bases and J by 4 bases, with 10 bases left in between. The DNA for the CDR3 is TGTGCCAGCAGCTTCCTTACGACAGGAAACACCATATATTTT. Amino acid sequence: CASSFLTTGNTIYF.

This clone was recorded only once. This chain links TRBV27 with TRBJ1-2, with 9 bases lining up with TRBD1. J gave up 2 bases and V 5 bases, and 9 bases lay outside the gene matches. Germline V lookup: CDR1 MNHEY, CDR2 SMNVEV (reference sequence). CDR3 length: 16 amino acids. The CDR3 is CASSTGQGQANYGYTF. The CDR3 DNA reads TGTGCCAGCAGTACCGGACAGGGGCAGGCCAACTATGGCTACACCTTC.

This chain connects TRBV12-5 to TRBJ1-5, with a tentative D call TRBD1 (6 bases). The germline V gene encodes CDR1 LGHNT and CDR2 FRNRAP. The germline V and J ends were trimmed by 0 bases and 1 base, with 22 bases remaining between them. The CDR3 has 20 amino acids. In nucleotides, the CDR3 is TGTGCTAGTGGTTTGGTACAGAAGGCAGGGGAGGGGGAAAGCAATCAGCCCCAGCATTTT. Translation gives CASGLVQKAGEGESNQPQHF.

This clone was detected only a few times. The V call is TRBV18, the J call TRBJ1-1; a weak D match, TRBD1 (5 bases). Germline CDR1 reads KGHSH; CDR2 reads LQKENI. The germline V and J ends were trimmed by 2 bases and 1 base, with 11 bases remaining between them. The CDR3 loop spans 15 amino acids. As DNA, the CDR3 is TGTGCCAGCTCACCAAGCTTGACAGCGAACACTGAAGCTTTCTTT. Amino acid sequence: CASSPSLTANTEAFF.

The chain is built from TRBV9 and TRBJ1-4, with TRBD1 matching over 7 bases. This CDR3 has 15 residues. Per germline, CDR1 SGDLS and CDR2 YYNGEE. V was clipped by 4 bases and J by 8 bases; unmatched bases: 11. The CDR3 is CASSPHSTGTEKLFF. The DNA for the CDR3 is TGTGCCAGCAGCCCCCATTCGACAGGGACGGAAAAACTGTTTTTT.

The rearrangement uses TRBV12-3 or TRBV12-4 and TRBJ1-2; D gene ambiguous. V lost 1 base, J lost 7 bases, and 4 bases lay in between. CDR3 length: 11 amino acids. CDR3 sequence reads: CASSLGVGYTF. In DNA form, the CDR3 reads TGTGCCAGCAGTTTAGGAGTTGGCTACACCTTC.

In nucleotides, the CDR3 is TGTGCCAGCAGGAAGGACATGAACACTGAAGCTTTCTTT. Its protein product is CASRKDMNTEAFF. The chain links TRBV2 to TRBJ1-1, with D possibly being TRBD1 (5 bases). The CDR3 has 13 residues. CDR1 and CDR2 from the germline V gene are SNHLY and FYNNEI. Trimming pared 6 bases from V and 0 bases from J, leaving 8 bases between.

The V and J genes are TRBV4-1 and TRBJ2-7; a possible D gene is TRBD2 (6 bases). The CDR3 has 14 amino acids. Germline V lookup: CDR1 MGHRA, CDR2 YSYEKL. Trimming took off 8 bases at V and 6 bases at J, with 20 bases between the two ends. The CDR3 DNA follows: TGCGCCAGCCCGGAGGGCAGACCTCCTGTCGAGCAGTACTTC. The encoded protein is CASPEGRPPVEQYF.

V and J are TRBV7-2 and TRBJ1-2; 8 bases are a match to TRBD1. Germline CDR1 is SGHTA and CDR2 is FQGNSA. Trimming cost V 4 bases and J 7 bases; bases outside gene matches: 8. The CDR3 has 14 amino acids. This chain's CDR3 is CASSSGQDSSGYTF. CDR3 coding DNA: TGTGCCAGCAGCTCGGGACAGGATTCGAGTGGCTACACCTTC.

This chain connects TRBV18 to TRBJ1-1, with D possibly being TRBD1 (6 bases). The V gene lost 0 bases and the J gene lost 5 bases, with 19 bases spanning the gap. CDR1 and CDR2 (germline): KGHSH, LQKENI. CDR3 size: 17 residues. In DNA, the CDR3 is TGTGCCAGCTCACCACCTACCTTAGGGGGTCTCGGAACTGAAGCTTTCTTT. Its protein product is CASSPPTLGGLGTEAFF.

The rearrangement uses TRBV10-3 and TRBJ1-1; TRBD1 might be the D (5 bases). Trimming cost V 10 bases and J 7 bases, with 22 bases left between them. Germline values: CDR1 ENHRY, CDR2 SYGVKD. This CDR3 has 14 amino acids. DNA of the CDR3: TGTGCCACCCTCGAGGTAGAGGGCGGGGGTGAAGCTTTCTTT. Translation: CATLEVEGGGEAFF.

This clone was observed a single time. Other DNA sequences from this sample encode an identical CDR3 as well. V and J are TRBV7-9 and TRBJ2-7; D gene unclear. The ends were cut back, 2 bases at V and 2 bases at J, with 4 bases in the middle. There are 12 residues in the CDR3. Germline-derived CDR1 and CDR2 are SEHNR and FQNEAQ (reference sequence). The CDR3 region is CASSLSTYEQYF. In DNA form, the CDR3 reads TGTGCCAGCAGCTTATCTACCTACGAGCAGTACTTC.

This clone was found once. The DNA of the CDR3 is TGTGCCAGCAGCCACCGGGACAGGGGTGCTGAAAAACTGTTTTTT. Its protein is CASSHRDRGAEKLFF. V usage is TRBV7-9 and J usage is TRBJ1-4, with 10 nucleotides matching TRBD1. V lost 5 bases, J lost 7 bases, and 7 bases stayed unmatched. This CDR3 has 15 residues. From germline, CDR1 is SEHNR and CDR2 FQNEAQ (reference sequence).

The chain has TRBV2 and TRBJ1-1; D might be TRBD1 (5 bases). Germline V lookup: CDR1 SNHLY, CDR2 FYNNEI. This CDR3 is built from 15 residues. The germline V and J ends were trimmed by 7 bases and 1 base, with 16 bases remaining between them. The DNA for the CDR3 is TGTGCCAGCAAGCGGGACGCTATTTCGAACACTGAAGCTTTCTTT. Residues: CASKRDAISNTEAFF.

J is TRBJ2-7 and V is TRBV10-3, with D possibly being TRBD2 (5 bases). CDR3 length equals 13 residues. The germline CDR1 and CDR2 sequences are ENHRY and SYGVKD. Between the trimmed V and J ends, which lost 10 bases and 0 bases, there was a span of 13 bases. The CDR3: CATNVGSSYEQYF. CDR3 nucleotide sequence: TGTGCCACGAACGTGGGGAGCTCCTACGAGCAGTACTTC.

The chain uses TRBV6-4 and TRBJ1-6, with D perhaps TRBD1 (5 bases). Germline V gene sequence: CDR1 MRHNA, CDR2 SNTAGT. V lost 2 bases and J 0 bases, leaving 17 bases between the germline ends. The CDR3 length is 19 residues. Here the CDR3 reads CASSDARAGASSYNSPLHF. CDR3 sequence (DNA): TGTGCCAGCAGTGACGCCAGGGCCGGAGCCAGCTCCTATAATTCACCCCTCCACTTT.

This clone was seen just once. The CDR3 region is CASGDRYYEQYF. CDR3 nucleotides: TGTGCCAGCGGGGACAGGTACTACGAGCAGTACTTC. V is TRBV6-5 and J is TRBJ2-7; TRBD1 matches at 8 bases. The CDR3 is 12 amino acids. Germline CDR1 reads MNHEY; CDR2 reads SVGAGI. Losses at the gene ends were 8 bases for V and 3 bases for J; bases not matched to a gene: 3.

This clone was counted only a few times. The J gene is TRBJ2-2, the V gene TRBV5-4; TRBD1 agrees at 8 bases. V was clipped by 4 bases and J by 0 bases; unmatched bases: 5. Germline V gene lookup returns CDR1 SGHNT and CDR2 YYREEE (reference sequence). The CDR3 is made up of 16 amino acids. As DNA, the CDR3 is TGTGCCAGCAGCCCCGGACAGGGCACGAACACCGGGGAGCTGTTTTTT. Translation gives CASSPGQGTNTGELFF. Supplemented by reference TRBV5-4 and TRBJ2-2, the full variable domain reads ETGVTQSPTHLIKTRGQQVTLRCSSQSGHNTVSWYQQALGQGPQFIFQYYREEENGRGNFPPRFSGLQFPNYSSELNVNALELDDSALYLCASSPGQGTNTGELFFGEGSRLTVL.

The genes are TRBV13 and TRBJ1-1; 8 nucleotides match TRBD1. The germline V gene encodes CDR1 PRHDT and CDR2 FYEKMQ (reference sequence). This CDR3 comprises 15 residues. V was clipped by 4 bases and J by 7 bases; unmatched bases: 11. CDR3 region: CASSSPGQARNEAFF. The DNA for the CDR3 is TGTGCCAGCAGCTCCCCGGGACAGGCTCGGAATGAAGCTTTCTTT.

The chain joins TRBV5-1 to TRBJ2-7; perhaps TRBD2 as D (5 bases). CDR3 length: 14 amino acids. V lost 4 bases, J lost 0 bases, and 11 bases lay in between. The germline CDR1 and CDR2 sequences are SGHRS and YFSETQ. CDR3 nucleotide sequence: TGCGCCAGCAGCGAGGGCGGTGGCTCCTACGAGCAGTACTTC. Its translation is CASSEGGGSYEQYF.

J is TRBJ1-1 and V is TRBV10-3; no definite D call. Deletions cut 6 bases from V and 1 base from J, with 15 bases between. Germline values: CDR1 ENHRY, CDR2 SYGVKD. This CDR3 region has 15 residues. The CDR3 DNA reads as TGTGCCATCAGGCAGTCCGGACTGGCGAACACTGAAGCTTTCTTT. Its protein product is CAIRQSGLANTEAFF.

This rearrangement joins TRBV6-5 to TRBJ2-4, with TRBD1 as a possible D gene (5 bases). From germline, CDR1 is MNHEY and CDR2 SVGAGI. V was trimmed by 8 bases and J by 3 bases, leaving 14 bases between them. The CDR3 spans 14 residues. The CDR3 loop reads CASQSPGNKNIQYF. CDR3 DNA: TGTGCCAGCCAAAGTCCAGGGAACAAAAACATTCAGTACTTC.

This chain joins TRBV19 and TRBJ1-1; 8 positions agree with TRBD1. The V and J ends lost 5 bases and 3 bases, in that order; junction bases with no gene match: 2. The CDR3 runs to 13 residues. Germline V gene lookup returns CDR1 LNHDA and CDR2 SQIVND (reference sequence). CDR3 sequence: CASSAGGYTEAFF. The CDR3 DNA reads as TGTGCCAGTAGTGCAGGGGGCTACACTGAAGCTTTCTTT.